The rows below give T cell receptor beta chains drawn from one sample of a study of patients and donors after allogeneic stem cell transplantation. Via MiXCR, TCRdb re-called the RT-PCR reads, giving one row per CDR3 protein. Of approximately 170,000 distinct CDR3 sequences listed, about a quarter were seen once; the top ten hold 25% to 30%. Sequencing input: blood, either unsorted or a sorted T cell fraction (not recorded which). The receptors stem from a human donor who was either an allogeneic HSCT recipient or a stem cell or donor lymphocyte infusion donor (not recorded which). It is not recorded whose cells these are; they may come from a transplant donor. The CDR3 runs from the conserved cysteine through the conserved F or W. Each record gives: V gene, J gene, clone size, D gene, CDR3 protein, CDR3 DNA. A D gene is named only where the DNA matches it firmly. Some rows mark clone size as missing; the rest say once, few, many or name a class of expanded clone.

>TRBV5-5|TRBJ2-5|large|TRBD1
CASSFPGQGAVGETQYF
TGTGCCAGCAGCTTTCCGGGACAGGGGGCGGTTGGAGAGACCCAGTACTTC
>TRBV28|TRBJ1-2|.|.
CASSSTADGYTF
TGTGCCAGCAGTTCGACCGCAGATGGCTACACCTTC
>TRBV16|TRBJ1-6|.|.
CASSQWGQGFSPLHF
TGTGCCAGCAGCCAATGGGGGCAGGGATTTTCACCCCTCCACTTT
>TRBV5-1|TRBJ2-3|.|.
CASSLVRWQDTQYF
TGCGCCAGCAGCTTGGTCAGGTGGCAGGATACGCAGTATTTT
>TRBV14|TRBJ1-6|.|TRBD1
CASSPVGRDSFKNSPLHF
TGTGCCAGCAGCCCCGTCGGTCGGGACAGCTTTAAGAATTCACCCCTCCACTTT
>TRBV6-5|TRBJ1-6|.|.
CASSYSVYGQVHF
TGTGCCAGCAGTTACTCGGTGTACGGTCAGGTCCACTTT
>TRBV11-3|TRBJ2-1|few|TRBD2
CASSFTSGTNNEQFF
TGTGCCAGCAGCTTCACTAGCGGGACAAACAATGAGCAGTTCTTC
>TRBV12-3/TRBV12-4|TRBJ1-1|few|.
CASSFRGGRTEAFF
TGTGCCAGCAGTTTTCGGGGAGGTCGCACTGAAGCTTTCTTT
>TRBV18|TRBJ1-1|.|TRBD1
CASSPGQAMDTEVFF
TGTGCCAGCTCACCGGGACAGGCGATGGACACTGAAGTTTTCTTT
>TRBV27|TRBJ1-2|.|.
CASSLSPAYGYTF
TGTGCCAGCAGTTTATCCCCTGCCTATGGCTACACCTTC
>TRBV5-1|TRBJ1-4|.|.
CASSRGGADEKLFF
TGCGCCAGCAGTCGGGGGGGCGCGGACGAAAAACTGTTTTTT
>TRBV7-2|TRBJ2-3|few|.
CASSLGTAGGDTQYF
TGTGCCAGCAGCTTGGGGACAGCTGGGGGGGATACGCAGTATTTT